Sequencing of this T cell receptor (beta chain) was carried out in a study of T cell clonotyping in hematopoietic cell transplantation. This clone appeared a single time. The data were produced by immunoSEQ multiplex PCR, yet TCRdb's version contains in-frame clones alone and is incomplete. The table shows tens of thousands of clones, with roughly 90% occurring only once. Regarding time point: recipient sample about 28 days before transplant, after cytoreduction. V shed 6 bases, J shed 2 bases, and the junction held 4 bases outside the gene matches. Germline values: CDR1 SGHTA, CDR2 FQGNSA. The CDR3 has 13 residues.

The receptor's source is a man aged 18 to 35 with biphenotypic leukemia. Some clones in this sample may be carry-over from other donors' samples. Sample: peripheral blood mononuclear cells, taken before stem cell transplant. This rearrangement joins TRBV7-2 to TRBJ2-7, with 7 bases matching TRBD1. This CDR3 reads CASSSDRTYEQYF. DNA of the CDR3: TGTGCCAGCAGTTCGGACAGGACCTACGAGCAGTACTTC.